This is a list of T cell receptor beta chains from one sample in a study of T-cell reconstitution after alpha-beta-depleted transplantation in children. TCRdb ran MiXCR on the PCR reads and lists one entry per CDR3 protein. The data contain about 300,000 distinct CDR3 sequences, over 7.5% of them singletons. Sequenced material: peripheral blood, taken 360 days after TCRalphabeta/CD19-depleted stem cell transplant. The receptors stem from a female patient between 2 and 15 years old who had a stem cell transplant for Fanconi anemia, so the T cells may come from the graft donor. The CDR3 runs from the conserved cysteine through the conserved F or W. The D gene is left open where the match is weak. A row's size may be missing; if present it is once, few, many or a size class.

few	-	TRBV18	TRBJ1-1	CASSRVWDTEAFF	TGTGCCAGCTCGCGGGTTTGGGACACTGAAGCTTTCTTT
few	TRBD2	TRBV9	TRBJ2-1	CASSAGGGSYNEQFF	TGTGCCAGCAGCGCCGGGGGGGGGTCCTACAATGAGCAGTTCTTC
many	-	TRBV7-2	TRBJ2-5	CASSEGEETQYF	TGTGCCAGCAGCGAGGGAGAAGAGACCCAGTACTTC
many	-	TRBV12-3/TRBV12-4	TRBJ2-2	CASSRPGLGELFF	TGTGCCAGCAGCCGTCCGGGACTCGGGGAGCTGTTTTTT
-	TRBD2	TRBV4-1	TRBJ2-7	CASSQPLAGTYEQYF	TGCGCCAGCAGCCAACCGCTAGCGGGGACCTACGAGCAGTACTTC
-	-	TRBV20-1	TRBJ1-1	CTPRDNTEAFF	TGCACCCCCCGGGACAACACTGAAGCTTTCTTT
many	TRBD1	TRBV6-1	TRBJ2-4	CASSPGQPNIQYF	TGTGCCAGTTCGCCGGGACAGCCAAACATTCAGTACTTC
many	-	TRBV9	TRBJ2-5	CASNAGNQETQYF	TGTGCCAGCAACGCGGGGAACCAAGAGACCCAGTACTTC
many	-	TRBV5-1	TRBJ2-5	CASSLVGGATTETQYF	TGCGCCAGCAGCTTGGTGGGGGGGGCTACGACAGAGACCCAGTACTTC
many	TRBD1	TRBV4-2	TRBJ1-1	CASSQLQGAMNTEAFF	TGTGCCAGCAGCCAATTACAGGGGGCTATGAACACTGAAGCTTTCTTT
many	-	TRBV20-1	TRBJ2-1	CSARDFGASSYNEQFF	TGCAGTGCTAGAGATTTCGGGGCCAGCTCCTACAATGAGCAGTTCTTC
many	TRBD2	TRBV5-1	TRBJ2-1	CASSLNSGSSYNEQFF	TGCGCCAGCAGCTTGAATAGCGGGAGCTCCTACAATGAGCAGTTCTTC
-	TRBD2	TRBV20-1	TRBJ2-3	CSAQRGGTDTQYF	TGCAGTGCGCAGCGGGGTGGCACAGATACGCAGTATTTT
many	TRBD2	TRBV4-2	TRBJ2-7	CASSQEGDYSYEQYF	TGTGCCAGCAGCCAAGAAGGGGACTACTCCTACGAGCAGTACTTC
-	-	TRBV5-4	TRBJ2-5	CASSFPDGPPKTQYF	TGTGCCAGCAGCTTCCCCGACGGCCCCCCAAAGACCCAGTACTTC
many	-	TRBV11-1	TRBJ2-1	CASSSLHSYSYNEQFF	TGTGCCAGCAGCTCCCTTCACAGTTACTCCTACAATGAGCAGTTCTTC
-	TRBD2	TRBV20-1	TRBJ2-3	CSARAALAGSTDTQYF	TGCAGTGCGAGGGCTGCCCTAGCGGGTTCCACAGATACGCAGTATTTT
many	TRBD1	TRBV12-3/TRBV12-4	TRBJ1-4	CASSLSGGGEKLFF	TGTGCCAGCAGTTTATCAGGGGGAGGTGAAAAACTGTTTTTT
many	-	TRBV5-1	TRBJ2-6	CASSLVLSGANVLTF	TGCGCCAGCAGCTTGGTCCTCTCTGGGGCCAACGTCCTGACTTTC
few	-	TRBV3-1	TRBJ2-2	CASSHLGNTGELFF	TGTGCCAGCAGTCATTTAGGTAACACCGGGGAGCTGTTTTTT
many	TRBD1	TRBV12-3/TRBV12-4	TRBJ2-7	CASSLQGQVGQYF	TGTGCCAGCAGTTTGCAGGGACAGGTCGGGCAGTACTTC
many	-	TRBV9	TRBJ2-7	CASSVVPGYEQYF	TGTGCCAGCAGCGTAGTCCCTGGTTACGAGCAGTACTTC
many	-	TRBV7-2	TRBJ2-1	CASSYIGVATNEQFF	TGTGCCAGCAGCTACATAGGGGTGGCTACAAATGAGCAGTTCTTC
few	TRBD1	TRBV12-3/TRBV12-4	TRBJ1-1	CASSNSGGITEAFF	TGTGCCAGCAGTAACTCAGGGGGCATCACTGAAGCTTTCTTT
-	-	TRBV7-2	TRBJ1-2	CASSSPQLGGYTF	TGTGCCAGCAGCTCCCCTCAGCTCGGGGGCTACACCTTC
many	-	TRBV5-6	TRBJ1-2	CASSLAGREGGYTF	TGTGCCAGCAGCTTGGCAGGGCGTGAAGGTGGCTACACCTTC
few	TRBD1	TRBV3-1	TRBJ1-1	CASSQDGRQGRMNTEAFF	TGTGCCAGCAGCCAAGATGGGAGACAGGGGAGGATGAACACTGAAGCTTTCTTT
many	-	TRBV10-3	TRBJ1-2	CASNSNGQPNYGYTF	TGTGCCAGCAATTCAAATGGACAGCCCAACTATGGCTACACCTTC
few	-	TRBV5-6	TRBJ1-5	CASSLAGTYQPQHF	TGTGCCAGCAGCTTGGCAGGGACGTATCAGCCCCAGCATTTT
few	TRBD2	TRBV20-1	TRBJ2-5	CSALYGGAYQETQYF	TGCAGTGCACTATACGGGGGGGCGTACCAAGAGACCCAGTACTTC
few	TRBD1	TRBV6-5	TRBJ1-5	CASSYLVWTGKNQPQHF	TGTGCCAGCAGTTACCTAGTATGGACAGGGAAAAATCAGCCCCAGCATTTT
few	TRBD2	TRBV10-3	TRBJ2-3	CAARPSGVTDTQYF	TGTGCCGCCCGGCCTAGCGGGGTTACTGATACGCAGTATTTT
many	-	TRBV7-2	TRBJ2-1	CASSKFGLSVTYNEQFF	TGTGCCAGCAGCAAATTCGGTCTCTCGGTAACCTACAATGAGCAGTTCTTC
many	-	TRBV5-1	TRBJ2-5	CASSLPSGFGETQYF	TGCGCCAGCAGCTTGCCGTCAGGGTTTGGAGAGACCCAGTACTTC
-	-	TRBV5-6	TRBJ2-2	CASSSSRRSGELFF	TGTGCCAGCAGCTCGTCGAGACGCTCCGGGGAGCTGTTTTTT
-	TRBD1	TRBV27	TRBJ2-1	CASRPGQGRSNEQFF	TGTGCCAGCAGGCCGGGACAGGGGCGATCGAATGAGCAGTTCTTC
many	-	TRBV6-5	TRBJ1-5	CASSPSSPITSNQPQHF	TGTGCCAGCAGTCCATCCTCCCCAATCACCAGCAATCAGCCCCAGCATTTT
-	-	TRBV20-1	TRBJ2-7	CSALIGAYEQYF	TGCAGTGCCTTGATAGGGGCCTACGAGCAGTACTTC
few	-	TRBV6-2/TRBV6-3	TRBJ1-1	CAAVMNTEAFF	TGTGCCGCCGTCATGAACACTGAAGCTTTCTTT
many	-	TRBV28	TRBJ2-7	CASSLALGHYEQYF	TGTGCCAGCAGTTTAGCTCTCGGACACTACGAGCAGTACTTC
many	TRBD2	TRBV6-5	TRBJ2-5	CASSTIAGAETQYF	TGTGCCAGCAGTACGATAGCGGGGGCAGAGACCCAGTACTTC
-	-	TRBV4-1	TRBJ2-3	CASSPRTGRRLFTDTQYF	TGCGCCAGCAGCCCTCGGACGGGACGGAGGTTATTCACAGATACGCAGTATTTT
few	-	TRBV25-1	TRBJ1-6	CASSEGEGVRSPLHF	TGTGCCAGCAGTGAGGGGGAGGGGGTGAGGTCACCCCTCCACTTT
many	-	TRBV4-1	TRBJ2-5	CASSQDNGGEETQYF	TGCGCCAGCAGCCAAGATAACGGGGGAGAAGAGACCCAGTACTTC
-	TRBD1	TRBV5-1	TRBJ2-4	CASSLGTGDGSIQYF	TGCGCCAGCAGCCTAGGGACAGGGGACGGGAGCATTCAGTACTTC
-	-	TRBV6-1	TRBJ1-3	CASSPTDSYGNTIYF	TGTGCCAGCAGTCCCACGGACAGTTATGGAAACACCATATATTTT
-	TRBD2	TRBV2	TRBJ2-3	CASRSTSGRSTDTQYF	TGTGCCAGCAGATCGACTAGCGGGAGGAGCACAGATACGCAGTATTTT
many	TRBD2	TRBV4-1	TRBJ2-7	CASSPEMSGGFEDEQYF	TGCGCCAGCAGTCCTGAGATGAGCGGGGGTTTTGAGGACGAGCAGTACTTC
-	TRBD2	TRBV10-2	TRBJ2-3	CASARGEITDTQYF	TGCGCCAGCGCCCGGGGGGAGATAACAGATACGCAGTATTTT
few	-	TRBV20-1	TRBJ2-3	CSAADRRGTDTQYF	TGCAGTGCTGCGGACAGGAGGGGCACAGATACGCAGTATTTT
-	-	TRBV9	TRBJ2-5	CASTQGPRQETQYF	TGTGCCAGCACCCAAGGGCCCAGACAAGAGACCCAGTACTTC
-	-	TRBV7-2	TRBJ1-5	CASSLAPTGGQPQHF	TGTGCCAGCAGCTTAGCTCCGACCGGTGGGCAGCCCCAGCATTTT
many	TRBD1	TRBV20-1	TRBJ1-4	CSASRDRGTEKLFF	TGCAGTGCTAGCCGGGACAGGGGGACGGAAAAACTGTTTTTT
many	TRBD2	TRBV11-2	TRBJ2-1	CASRSLGGSYNEQFF	TGTGCCAGCCGTAGCTTGGGGGGGTCCTACAATGAGCAGTTCTTC
many	-	TRBV4-2	TRBJ1-2	CASSPSQGPNYGYTF	TGTGCCAGCAGCCCTTCACAGGGCCCTAACTATGGCTACACCTTC
many	TRBD2	TRBV29-1	TRBJ2-5	CSVSLLAVNQETQYF	TGCAGCGTGTCTTTACTAGCGGTGAACCAAGAGACCCAGTACTTC
few	-	TRBV5-8	TRBJ1-4	CASSFDNGPQEEKLFF	TGTGCCAGCAGCTTTGACAACGGACCCCAGGAAGAAAAACTGTTTTTT
-	TRBD1	TRBV9	TRBJ1-3	CASSAVREGASGNTIYF	TGTGCCAGCAGCGCTGTTAGGGAGGGGGCGTCTGGAAACACCATATATTTT